The source of this TCR beta chain is a study of Graves' ophthalmopathy and Graves' hyperthyroidism. Study overall: Peripheral blood samples were taken at initial diagnosis, before any treatment.

This clonotype was counted at least ten times. Out of 9.5 to 10 ml of fresh peripheral blood, PBMCs were obtained. Researchers took RNA transcripts and amplified TCR beta CDR3 regions from them. Amplification began with first-round RT-PCR using HTBI primers, then second-round multiplex PCR was performed. TCRdb recomputed calls from the multiplex PCR reads with MiXCR, one row per CDR3 protein. The data contain some 350,000 distinct CDR3 sequences, 15% to 20% of them singletons. Trimming took 2 bases from V and 4 from J, leaving 23 bases between them. This CDR3 region has 18 residues. Germline V gene lookup returns CDR1 SGHAT and CDR2 FQNNGV.

The clonotype originates from an adult woman with stable Graves' hyperthyroidism. V is TRBV11-2 and J is TRBJ2-5, with D maybe TRBD1 (6 bases). Material for sequencing was peripheral blood. The CDR3 sequence is CASSLRLRTAKISETQYF. The DNA for the CDR3 is TGTGCCAGCAGCTTAAGATTGCGGACAGCGAAGATTTCAGAGACCCAGTACTTC.